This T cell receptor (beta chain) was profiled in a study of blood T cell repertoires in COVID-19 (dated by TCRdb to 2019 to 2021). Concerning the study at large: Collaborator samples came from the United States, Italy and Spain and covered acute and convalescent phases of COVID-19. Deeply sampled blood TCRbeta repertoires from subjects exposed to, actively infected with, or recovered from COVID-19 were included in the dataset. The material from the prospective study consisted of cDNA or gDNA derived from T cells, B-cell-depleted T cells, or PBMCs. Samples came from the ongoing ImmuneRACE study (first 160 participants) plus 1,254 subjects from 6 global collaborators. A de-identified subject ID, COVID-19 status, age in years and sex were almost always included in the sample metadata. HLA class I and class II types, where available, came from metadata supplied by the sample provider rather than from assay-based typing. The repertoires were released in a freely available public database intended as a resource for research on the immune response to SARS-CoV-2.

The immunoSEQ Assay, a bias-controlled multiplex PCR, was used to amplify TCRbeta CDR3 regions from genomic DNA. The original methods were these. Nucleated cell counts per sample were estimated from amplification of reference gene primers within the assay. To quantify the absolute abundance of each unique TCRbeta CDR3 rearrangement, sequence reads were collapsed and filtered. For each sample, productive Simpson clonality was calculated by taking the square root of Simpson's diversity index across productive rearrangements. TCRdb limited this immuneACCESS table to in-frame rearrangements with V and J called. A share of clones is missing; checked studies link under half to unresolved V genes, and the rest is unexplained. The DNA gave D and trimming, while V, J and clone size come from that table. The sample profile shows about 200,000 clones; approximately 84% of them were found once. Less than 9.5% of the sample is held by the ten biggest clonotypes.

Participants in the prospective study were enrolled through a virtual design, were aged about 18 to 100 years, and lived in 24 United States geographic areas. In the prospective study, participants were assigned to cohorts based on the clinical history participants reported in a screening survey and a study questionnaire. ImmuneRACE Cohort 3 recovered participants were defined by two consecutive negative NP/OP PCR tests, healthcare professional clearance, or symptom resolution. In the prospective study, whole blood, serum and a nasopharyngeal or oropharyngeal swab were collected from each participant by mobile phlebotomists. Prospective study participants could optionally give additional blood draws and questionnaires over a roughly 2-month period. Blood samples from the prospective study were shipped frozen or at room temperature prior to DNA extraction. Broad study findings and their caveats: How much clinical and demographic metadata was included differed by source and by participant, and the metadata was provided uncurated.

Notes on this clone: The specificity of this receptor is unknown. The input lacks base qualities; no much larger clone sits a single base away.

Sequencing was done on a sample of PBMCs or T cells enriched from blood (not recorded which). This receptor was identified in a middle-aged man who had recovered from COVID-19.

The DNA sequence is TGTGCCAGTAGTATAGACCTTAGCACAGATACGCAGTATTTT. Translation gives CASSIDLSTDTQYF. The chain joins TRBV19 to TRBJ2-3; there is no confident call for the D gene. From the cysteine up to the phenylalanine, the CDR3 has a length of 14 residues. Only the CDR3 portion is preserved as DNA: 42 bases, with reading frame beginning at the first base. For CDR1 and CDR2, the germline V gene (reference sequence) lists LNHDA and SQIVND. V is reduced by 0 bases and J by 0 bases, leaving a spacing of 4 bases between them.